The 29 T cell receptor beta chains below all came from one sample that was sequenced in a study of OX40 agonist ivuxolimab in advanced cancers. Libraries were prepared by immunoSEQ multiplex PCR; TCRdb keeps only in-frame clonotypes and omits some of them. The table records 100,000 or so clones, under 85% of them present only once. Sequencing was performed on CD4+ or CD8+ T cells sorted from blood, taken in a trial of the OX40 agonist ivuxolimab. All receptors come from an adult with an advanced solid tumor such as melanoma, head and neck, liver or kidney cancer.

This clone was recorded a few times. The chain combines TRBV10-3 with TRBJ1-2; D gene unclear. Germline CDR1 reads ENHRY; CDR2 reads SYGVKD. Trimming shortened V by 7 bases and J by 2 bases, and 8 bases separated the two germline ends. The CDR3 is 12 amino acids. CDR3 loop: CAIKAGNYGYTF. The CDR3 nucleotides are TGTGCCATCAAGGCGGGGAACTATGGCTACACCTTC.

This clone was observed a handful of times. The CDR3 reads CASSPRDFNQPQHF. In DNA, the CDR3 is TGTGCCAGCAGTCCTCGGGACTTTAATCAGCCCCAGCATTTT. The rearrangement uses TRBV28 and TRBJ1-5; the D gene is possibly TRBD1 (5 bases). The length of the CDR3 is 14 residues. CDR1 and CDR2 (germline): MDHEN, SYDVKM. Trimming removed 5 bases from V and 4 bases from J, with 12 bases in between.

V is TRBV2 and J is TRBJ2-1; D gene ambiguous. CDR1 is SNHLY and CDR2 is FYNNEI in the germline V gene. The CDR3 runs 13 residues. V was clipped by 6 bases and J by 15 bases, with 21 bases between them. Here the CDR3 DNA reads TGTGCCAGCAGAGCTTCGCATGATAGCTGGGGGTTCTTC. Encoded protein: CASRASHDSWGFF.

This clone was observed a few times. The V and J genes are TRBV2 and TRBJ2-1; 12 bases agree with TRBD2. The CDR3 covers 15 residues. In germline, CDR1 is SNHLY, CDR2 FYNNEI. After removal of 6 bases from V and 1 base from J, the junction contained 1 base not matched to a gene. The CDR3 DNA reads TGTGCCAGCAGACTAGCGGGAGGTTCCTACAATGAGCAGTTCTTC. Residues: CASRLAGGSYNEQFF.

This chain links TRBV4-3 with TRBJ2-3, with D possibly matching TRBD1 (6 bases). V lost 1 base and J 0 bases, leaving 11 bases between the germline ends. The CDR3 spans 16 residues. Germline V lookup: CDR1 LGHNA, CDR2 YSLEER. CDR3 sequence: CASSQVTGSSTDTQYF. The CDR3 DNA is TGCGCCAGCAGCCAAGTGACAGGATCTAGCACAGATACGCAGTATTTT.

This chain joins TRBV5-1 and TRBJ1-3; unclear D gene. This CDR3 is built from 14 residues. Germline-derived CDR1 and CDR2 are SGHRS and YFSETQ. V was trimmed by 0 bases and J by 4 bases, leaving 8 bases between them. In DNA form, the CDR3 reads TGCGCCAGCAGCTTGGATCCTGGAGGAAACACCATATATTTT. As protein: CASSLDPGGNTIYF.

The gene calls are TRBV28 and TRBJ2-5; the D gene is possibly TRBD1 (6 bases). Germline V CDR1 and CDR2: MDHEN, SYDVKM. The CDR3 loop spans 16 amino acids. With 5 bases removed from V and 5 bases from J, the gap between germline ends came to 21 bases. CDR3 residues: CASSNSRTDFRETQYF. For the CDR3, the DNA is TGTGCCAGCAGTAATAGCCGGACAGACTTTCGGGAGACCCAGTACTTC.

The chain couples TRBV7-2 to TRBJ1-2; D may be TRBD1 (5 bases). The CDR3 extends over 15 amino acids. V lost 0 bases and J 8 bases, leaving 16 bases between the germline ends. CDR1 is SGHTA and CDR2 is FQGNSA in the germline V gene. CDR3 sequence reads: CASSLALGGRDGYTF. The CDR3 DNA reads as TGTGCCAGCAGCTTAGCGCTAGGAGGCAGGGACGGCTACACCTTC. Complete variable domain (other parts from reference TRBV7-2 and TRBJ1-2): GAGVSQSPSNKVTEKGKDVELRCDPISGHTALYWYRQSLGQGLEFLIYFQGNSAPDKSGLPSDRFSAERTGGSVSTLTIQRTQQEDSAVYLCASSLALGGRDGYTFGSGTRLTVV.

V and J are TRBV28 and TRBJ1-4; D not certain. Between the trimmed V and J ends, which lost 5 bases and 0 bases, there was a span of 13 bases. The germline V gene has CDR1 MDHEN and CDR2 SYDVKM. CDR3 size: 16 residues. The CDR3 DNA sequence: TGTGCCAGCAGTGTATATTTAGGCTCAACTAATGAAAAACTGTTTTTT. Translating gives CASSVYLGSTNEKLFF.

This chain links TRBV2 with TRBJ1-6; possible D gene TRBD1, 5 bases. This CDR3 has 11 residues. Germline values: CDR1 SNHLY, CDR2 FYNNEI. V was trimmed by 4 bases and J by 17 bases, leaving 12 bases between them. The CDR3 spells CASSGQGRVHF. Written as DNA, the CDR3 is TGTGCCAGCAGTGGGCAGGGCCGGGTCCACTTT.

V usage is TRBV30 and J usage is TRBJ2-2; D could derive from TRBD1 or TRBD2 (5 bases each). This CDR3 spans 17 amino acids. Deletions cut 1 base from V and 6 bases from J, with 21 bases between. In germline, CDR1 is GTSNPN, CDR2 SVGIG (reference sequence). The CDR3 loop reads CAWSAFDPRDLAGELFF. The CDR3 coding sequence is TGTGCCTGGAGTGCTTTTGACCCCCGGGACCTTGCCGGGGAGCTGTTTTTT.

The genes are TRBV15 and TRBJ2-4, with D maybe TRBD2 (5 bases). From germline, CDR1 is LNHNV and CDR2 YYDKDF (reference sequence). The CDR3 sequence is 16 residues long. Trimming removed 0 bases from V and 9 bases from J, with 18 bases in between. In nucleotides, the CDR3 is TGTGCCACCAGCAGAGATGTGGGAGACGTCCACCCCATTCAGTACTTC. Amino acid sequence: CATSRDVGDVHPIQYF.

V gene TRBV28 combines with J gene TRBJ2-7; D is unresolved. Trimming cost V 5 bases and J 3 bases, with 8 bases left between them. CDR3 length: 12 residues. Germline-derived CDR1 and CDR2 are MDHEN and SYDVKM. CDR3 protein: CASSQQYYEQYF. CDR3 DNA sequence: TGTGCCAGCAGTCAACAGTACTACGAGCAGTACTTC.

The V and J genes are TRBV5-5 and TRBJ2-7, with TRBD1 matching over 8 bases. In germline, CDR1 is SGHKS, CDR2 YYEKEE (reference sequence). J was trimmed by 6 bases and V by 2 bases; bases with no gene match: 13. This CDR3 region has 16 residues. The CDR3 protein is CASSFTGQGILSEQYF. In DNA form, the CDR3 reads TGTGCCAGCAGCTTCACAGGACAGGGAATACTCTCCGAGCAGTACTTC.

CDR3 residues: CAWGLASDTQYF. CDR3 DNA: TGTGCCTGGGGACTAGCGTCAGATACGCAGTATTTT. The chain employs TRBV30 and TRBJ2-3; 9 bases match TRBD2. This CDR3 has 12 amino acids. The junction had 1 base not matched to a gene; V was cut back by 5 bases and J by 4 bases. CDR1 and CDR2 (germline): GTSNPN, SVGIG (reference sequence).

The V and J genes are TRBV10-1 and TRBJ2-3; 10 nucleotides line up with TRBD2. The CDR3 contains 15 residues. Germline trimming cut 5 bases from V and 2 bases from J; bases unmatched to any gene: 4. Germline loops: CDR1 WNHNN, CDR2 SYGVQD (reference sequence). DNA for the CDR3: TGCGCCAGCAGTCGACTAGCGGGCTTCACAGATACGCAGTATTTT. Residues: CASSRLAGFTDTQYF.

The CDR3 DNA follows: TGTGCCAGCAGACAAATACGACAGGGGGCCTACGAGCAGTACTTC. Amino acid sequence: CASRQIRQGAYEQYF. This chain links TRBV28 with TRBJ2-7; TRBD1 aligns across 9 bases. Trimming cost V 6 bases and J 2 bases; bases outside gene matches: 8. The CDR3 is 15 amino acids. Germline assignment: CDR1 MDHEN and CDR2 SYDVKM.

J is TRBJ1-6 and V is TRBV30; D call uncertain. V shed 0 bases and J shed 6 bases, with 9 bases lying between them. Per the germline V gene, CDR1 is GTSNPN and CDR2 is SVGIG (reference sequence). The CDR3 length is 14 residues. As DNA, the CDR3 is TGTGCCTGGAGTGTACTTGAGCGTAATTCACCCCTCCACTTT. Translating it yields CAWSVLERNSPLHF. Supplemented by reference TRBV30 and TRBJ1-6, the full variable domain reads SQTIHQWPATLVQPVGSPLSLECTVEGTSNPNLYWYRQAAGRGLQLLFYSVGIGQISSEVPQNLSASRPQDRQFILSSKKLLLSDSGFYLCAWSVLERNSPLHFGNGTRLTVT.

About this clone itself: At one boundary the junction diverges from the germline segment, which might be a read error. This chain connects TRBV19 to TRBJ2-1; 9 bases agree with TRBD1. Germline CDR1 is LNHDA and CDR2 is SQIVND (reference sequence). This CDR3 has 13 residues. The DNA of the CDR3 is TGCGCCAGTAGGATACAGGGGGCTGATGAGCGGTTCTTC. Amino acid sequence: CASRIQGADERFF.

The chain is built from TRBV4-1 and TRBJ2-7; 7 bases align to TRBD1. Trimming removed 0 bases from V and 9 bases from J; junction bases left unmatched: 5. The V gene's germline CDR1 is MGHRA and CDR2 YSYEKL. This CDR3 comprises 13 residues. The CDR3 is CASSQETRQGQYF. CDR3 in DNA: TGCGCCAGCAGCCAAGAGACCCGACAGGGGCAGTACTTC.

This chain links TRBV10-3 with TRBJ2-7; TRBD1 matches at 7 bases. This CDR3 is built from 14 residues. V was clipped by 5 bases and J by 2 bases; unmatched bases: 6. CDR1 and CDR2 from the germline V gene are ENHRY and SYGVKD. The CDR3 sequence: CAISTTGSAYEQYF. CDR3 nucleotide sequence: TGTGCCATCAGTACGACAGGGAGCGCCTACGAGCAGTACTTC.

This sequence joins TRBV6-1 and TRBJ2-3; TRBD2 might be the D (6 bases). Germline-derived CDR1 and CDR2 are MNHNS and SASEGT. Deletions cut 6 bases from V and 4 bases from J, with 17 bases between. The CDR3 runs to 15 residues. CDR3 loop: CASSPRREWPDTQYF. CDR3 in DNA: TGTGCCAGCAGCCCCCGACGGGAGTGGCCAGATACGCAGTATTTT.

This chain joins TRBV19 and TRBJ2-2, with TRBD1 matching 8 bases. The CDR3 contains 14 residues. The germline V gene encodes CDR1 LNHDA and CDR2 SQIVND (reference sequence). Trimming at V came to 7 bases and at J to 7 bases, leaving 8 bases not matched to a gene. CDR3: CASIPDRAFGELFF. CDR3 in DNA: TGTGCCAGTATCCCGGACAGGGCGTTCGGGGAGCTGTTTTTT.

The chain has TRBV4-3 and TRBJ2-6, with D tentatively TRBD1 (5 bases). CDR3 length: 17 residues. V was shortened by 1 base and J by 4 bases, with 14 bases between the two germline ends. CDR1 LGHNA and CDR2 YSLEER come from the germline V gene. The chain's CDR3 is CASSQVFQGSGANVLTF. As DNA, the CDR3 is TGCGCCAGCAGCCAAGTGTTCCAGGGTTCCGGGGCCAACGTCCTGACTTTC.

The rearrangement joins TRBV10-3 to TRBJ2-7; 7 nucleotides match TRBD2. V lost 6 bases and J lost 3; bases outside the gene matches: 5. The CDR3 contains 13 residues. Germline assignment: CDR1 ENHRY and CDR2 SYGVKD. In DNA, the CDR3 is TGTGCCATCAGAGCGGGGCCCATCTACGAGCAGTACTTC. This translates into CAIRAGPIYEQYF.

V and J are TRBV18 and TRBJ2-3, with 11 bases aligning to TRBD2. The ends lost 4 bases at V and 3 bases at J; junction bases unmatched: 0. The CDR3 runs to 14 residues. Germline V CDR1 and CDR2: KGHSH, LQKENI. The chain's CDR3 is CASSRTSGTDTQYF. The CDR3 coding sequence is TGTGCCAGCTCACGGACTAGCGGGACAGATACGCAGTATTTT.

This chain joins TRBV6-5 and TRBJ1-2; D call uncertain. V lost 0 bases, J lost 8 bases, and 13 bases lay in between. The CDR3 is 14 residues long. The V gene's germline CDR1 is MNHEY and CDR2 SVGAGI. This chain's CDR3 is CASSYSPAGGGYTF. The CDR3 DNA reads TGTGCCAGCAGTTACTCTCCGGCTGGAGGCGGCTACACCTTC.

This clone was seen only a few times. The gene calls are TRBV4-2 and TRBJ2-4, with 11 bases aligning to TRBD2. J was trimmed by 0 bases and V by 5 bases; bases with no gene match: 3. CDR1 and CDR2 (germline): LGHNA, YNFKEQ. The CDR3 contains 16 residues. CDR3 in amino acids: CASSTGLAGAKNIQYF. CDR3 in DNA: TGTGCCAGCAGCACTGGACTAGCGGGAGCCAAAAACATTCAGTACTTC.

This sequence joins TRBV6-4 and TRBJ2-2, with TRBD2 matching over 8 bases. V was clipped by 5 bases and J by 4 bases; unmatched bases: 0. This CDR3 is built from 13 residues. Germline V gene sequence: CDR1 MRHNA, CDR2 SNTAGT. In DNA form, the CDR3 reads TGTGCCAGCAGTAGCGGGAGCACCGGGGAGCTGTTTTTT. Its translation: CASSSGSTGELFF.